This is a list of T cell receptor beta chains from one sample in a study of cytomegalovirus exposure and HLA in healthy donors. Repertoires were generated with immunoSEQ multiplex PCR, while TCRdb's copy carries only in-frame clones and drops some. Seen here are hundreds of thousands of clones, roughly 79% observed once, and the top ten hold 1.5% to 2%. The specimen was PBMCs. These receptors were taken from a male donor in good health and CMV-seronegative. Each CDR3 is given with its conserved first and last residue. A D gene is named only where the DNA matches it firmly. Some rows mark clone size as missing; the rest say once, few, many or name a class of expanded clone.

len	abundance	d_gene	j_gene	v_gene	CDR3nt	CDR3aa
15	NA	TRBD2	TRBJ2-1	TRBV10-1	TGCGCCAGCAGTGAGTCGGGACTAGCGGCCAAGGGCCCGTTCTTC	CASSESGLAAKGPFF
16	NA	NA	TRBJ2-1	TRBV7-9	TGTGCCAGCAGCGGCCCCCTGGACTGGGGTCCCAATGAGCAGTTCTTC	CASSGPLDWGPNEQFF
12	NA	TRBD2	TRBJ2-7	TRBV10-3	TGTGCCATCAGTAGCGGGACTTACGAGCAGTACTTC	CAISSGTYEQYF
15	few	TRBD1	TRBJ2-7	TRBV7-8	TGTGCCAGCAGCGATAGCGACAGGGGGCGTGGCGAGCAGTACTTC	CASSDSDRGRGEQYF
15	NA	TRBD1	TRBJ1-3	TRBV9	TGTGCCAGCAGCGCGGACAGGAACCCCGGAAACACCATATATTTT	CASSADRNPGNTIYF
14	NA	NA	TRBJ2-5	TRBV29-1	TGCAGCGTCGAGGGGACTTATCACCAAGAGACCCAGTACTTC	CSVEGTYHQETQYF
17	NA	TRBD1	TRBJ2-6	TRBV27	TGTGCCAGCAGCCGGGGACAGGGCGTCTATGGGGCCAACGTCCTGACTTTC	CASSRGQGVYGANVLTF
16	NA	TRBD2	TRBJ2-3	TRBV7-9	TGTGCCAGCAGCTTGGGATCTAGCGGGAGCACAGATACGCAGTATTTT	CASSLGSSGSTDTQYF
15	NA	NA	TRBJ1-2	TRBV7-9	TGTGCCAGCAGCTTAGGTTCAGGGATGTTTGACGGCTACACCTTC	CASSLGSGMFDGYTF
17	NA	NA	TRBJ1-1	TRBV9	TGTGCCAGCAGCGGACGACCCGGGGGGCGAGAGAACACTGAAGCTTTCTTT	CASSGRPGGRENTEAFF
11	once	NA	TRBJ2-1	TRBV6-1	TGTGCCAGCAGTGAACTCTATGAGCAGTTCTTC	CASSELYEQFF
11	NA	NA	TRBJ2-7	TRBV6-1	TGTGCCAGCAGGGCCCTCTACGAGCAGTACTTC	CASRALYEQYF
16	NA	TRBD1	TRBJ2-7	TRBV4-2	TGTGCCAGCAGCCAAGGGGAGGGGACAGGGGCCTACGAGCAGTACTTC	CASSQGEGTGAYEQYF
16	NA	TRBD2	TRBJ2-3	TRBV27	TGTGCCAGCAGTTTAGGGGGGGGGACCCACACAGATACGCAGTATTTT	CASSLGGGTHTDTQYF
15	NA	NA	TRBJ2-3	TRBV5-5	TGTGCCAGCAGCTTGGGAGACTGGGAGACAGATACGCAGTATTTT	CASSLGDWETDTQYF
14	NA	TRBD1	TRBJ1-1	TRBV2	TGTGCCAGCAGTAAAACAGGGGGCTACACTGAAGCTTTCTTT	CASSKTGGYTEAFF
15	NA	NA	TRBJ1-1	TRBV9	TGTGCCAGCAGCGTAGATAGCCAGGGAGGCACTGAAGCTTTCTTT	CASSVDSQGGTEAFF
15	NA	NA	TRBJ2-5	TRBV19	TGTGCCAGTAGCCCCAGGACAGAGACCGAAGAGACCCAGTACTTC	CASSPRTETEETQYF
15	few	NA	TRBJ1-6	TRBV4-2	TGTGCCAGCAGCCAAGGACTTGAATATAATTCACCCCTCCACTTT	CASSQGLEYNSPLHF
14	NA	NA	TRBJ1-4	TRBV6-1	TGTGCCATCAAAGCCTCCGTATTGAATGAAAAACTGTTTTTT	CAIKASVLNEKLFF
14	NA	TRBD2	TRBJ2-5	TRBV28	TGTGCCAGCAGGACCACGGGGGGGCAAGAGACCCAGTACTTC	CASRTTGGQETQYF
15	once	NA	TRBJ2-3	TRBV5-6	TGTGCCAGCAGCTTGGACAGGGGAGGATCAGATACGCAGTATTTT	CASSLDRGGSDTQYF
15	NA	NA	TRBJ1-4	TRBV5-1	TGCGCCAGCAGGCGTGACTGGGTCCTCGGTGAAAAACTGTTTTTT	CASRRDWVLGEKLFF
13	many	NA	TRBJ1-2	TRBV5-6	TGTGCCAGCAGCTTGGGGCCTAACTATGGCTACACCTTC	CASSLGPNYGYTF
16	once	NA	TRBJ2-7	TRBV27	TGTGCCAGCAAGCCCAACATGGACCAGGGCTCCTACGAGCAGTACTTC	CASKPNMDQGSYEQYF
16	few	NA	TRBJ1-5	TRBV5-6	TGTGCCAGCAGCTTTGGGGCAGGGGCAAGCAATCAGCCCCAGCATTTT	CASSFGAGASNQPQHF
15	NA	NA	TRBJ2-3	TRBV29-1	TGCAGCGTCCTTGGGGGGATTCGGGGCACAAATACGCAGTATTTT	CSVLGGIRGTNTQYF
14	NA	NA	TRBJ2-7	TRBV7-6	TGTGCCAGCAGCTGGGGAGCGGAAACGGGGGAGCAGTACTTC	CASSWGAETGEQYF
15	NA	TRBD2	TRBJ2-3	TRBV19	TGTGCCAGTATCGGAGCTAGCGGAAGCACAGATACGCAGTATTTT	CASIGASGSTDTQYF
16	NA	TRBD2	TRBJ2-3	TRBV27	TGTGCCAGCAGTTTACTTCCTAGCGGAGGCACAGATACGCAGTATTTT	CASSLLPSGGTDTQYF
15	NA	TRBD1	TRBJ1-1	TRBV11-2	TGTGCCAGCAGCTTAGGTCGGACAGGGGACACTGAAGCTTTCTTT	CASSLGRTGDTEAFF
14	NA	TRBD2	TRBJ2-7	TRBV10-2	TGCGCCAGCAGTGGTCTAGCGGGAGGCTACGAGCAGTACTTC	CASSGLAGGYEQYF